This T cell receptor (beta chain) came from a study of glioma-infiltrating T cells after dendritic cell vaccination. Study as a whole: Autologous tumor lysate-pulsed dendritic cell vaccination was given between about 2003 and 2013. Autologous tumor lysate was loaded overnight onto monocyte-derived dendritic cells grown less than 8 days with IL-4 and GM-CSF.

This clone was picked up one time. The primer mix had 60 V beta and 13 J beta primers. The data were produced by immunoSEQ multiplex PCR, yet TCRdb's version contains in-frame clones alone and is incomplete. The top ten clones hold around 5.4% of a sample with approximately 92,000 clones, around 80% of them seen once. Germline trimming cut 5 bases from V and 6 bases from J; bases unmatched to any gene: 11. The CDR3 has 17 residues. Germline values: CDR1 SGHAT, CDR2 FQNNGV. Time point defined: after dendritic cell vaccination, including at tumor progression/relapse. All glioblastoma patients lacked an isocitrate dehydrogenase mutation.

This chain uses TRBV11-2 with TRBJ2-7; 15 bases map to TRBD2. This clonotype was sampled from a human donor with glioblastoma. The specimen comprised blood, sampled after dendritic cell vaccination. The CDR3 reads CASSGRWTSGGVSEQYF. DNA for the CDR3: TGTGCCAGCAGCGGACGATGGACTAGCGGGGGGGTATCCGAGCAGTACTTC.